Shown below are 2 T cell receptor beta chains from a single sample sequenced in a study of blood T cell repertoires in COVID-19. TCRdb's copy holds only in-frame clones and misses some; the assay was immunoSEQ multiplex PCR. Altogether 40,000 to 60,000 clones are present, 87% being singletons, with the ten largest covering about 2%. Sequencing was performed on peripheral blood. These receptors all stem from an elderly woman with COVID-19, enrolled during active disease.

The V and J genes are TRBV4-1 and TRBJ1-1, with no clear D. The CDR3 has 14 amino acids. Trimming took off 8 bases at V and 3 bases at J, with 16 bases between the two ends. CDR1 and CDR2 (germline): MGHRA, YSYEKL. The CDR3 here is CASGGRDRHTEAFF. The CDR3 DNA is TGCGCCAGCGGCGGTAGAGACCGACACACTGAAGCTTTCTTT.

The V and J genes are TRBV6-5 and TRBJ2-3, with 9 bases identical to TRBD1. Germline CDR1 MNHEY, CDR2 SVGAGI. This CDR3 contains 15 residues. Trimming removed 7 bases from V and 5 bases from J; junction bases left unmatched: 10. CDR3 in amino acids: CASTSAQGAQDTQYF. The CDR3 nucleotides are TGTGCCAGCACTTCCGCACAGGGGGCTCAAGATACGCAGTATTTT.